The rows below give T cell receptor beta chains drawn from one sample of a study of tumor-infiltrating lymphocytes in primary liver carcinoma. TCRdb passed the multiplex PCR reads through MiXCR, listing each CDR3 protein once. The sample lists 90,000 to 150,000 distinct CDR3 sequences, approximately 71% seen once, with over 6.5% in the top ten. The sample comprised tumor-adjacent normal liver tissue. Source of these receptors: an older woman with primary liver carcinoma and hepatitis B virus infection. The CDR3 runs from the conserved cysteine through the conserved F or W. D genes are given only for firm matches. Where a row states a size, it is once, few, many or the class of an expanded clone; other rows omit it.

TRBJ1-1	.	TRBV30	.	TGTGCCTGGAAAACAAGGGGAGTCACTGAAGCTTTCTTT	CAWKTRGVTEAFF
TRBJ1-1	.	TRBV6-1	.	TGTGCCAGCAGTGAATTTAACTGGCGGAGTCAGGGTTCTGCTGAAGCTTTCTTT	CASSEFNWRSQGSAEAFF
TRBJ2-3	.	TRBV2	few	TGTGCCAGCAGCTATGACATGGGTGGGTCAGATACGCAGTATTTT	CASSYDMGGSDTQYF
TRBJ2-5	.	TRBV4-1	many	TGCGCCAGCAGCCAAATCAGTACCGAAGAGACCCAGTACTTC	CASSQISTEETQYF
TRBJ1-4	TRBD1	TRBV11-2	.	TGTGCCAGCAGCTCGACAGGGACCACTCAAGTAACTAATGAAAAAGTGTTTTTT	CASSSTGTTQVTNEKVFF
TRBJ2-7	.	TRBV29-1	.	TGTAGCGTCGGGGGAGGCTCCTACAAGCAGTACTTC	CSVGGGSYKQYF
TRBJ1-1	TRBD1	TRBV6-2/TRBV6-3	many	TGTGCCAGCAGTCCCTGGGACAGGGGGTTCACTGAAGCTTTCTTT	CASSPWDRGFTEAFF
TRBJ2-3	.	TRBV11-2	.	TGTGCCAACAGCTTGTTGGGCCCAGATACGCTGTATTTT	CANSLLGPDTLYF
TRBJ2-1	TRBD1	TRBV6-5	.	TGTGCCAGCAGTCCGGACAGGATCGACAGTGAGCAGTTCTTC	CASSPDRIDSEQFF
TRBJ2-3	TRBD2	TRBV11-3	medium-sized	TGTGCCAGCAGCTTAGGGACTAGCGGCCCCGGGGATACGCAGTATTTT	CASSLGTSGPGDTQYF
TRBJ1-3	.	TRBV5-1	many	TGCGCCAGCAGCTTGGGCGACAGAACCTCTGGAAACACCATATATTTT	CASSLGDRTSGNTIYF
TRBJ2-1	.	TRBV6-5	.	TGTGCCGGCAGTTACTCGGGCCCCAGCTCCTACAGTGAGCAGTTCTTC	CAGSYSGPSSYSEQFF
TRBJ1-6	.	TRBV5-1	few	TGCGCCCGCAGCAGCGACATGGGATTGTCACCCCTCCACTTT	CARSSDMGLSPLHF
TRBJ2-2	.	TRBV12-3/TRBV12-4	.	TGTGCCAGCAGTTCGGGGGGCCCCTGGGAGCTATTTTTT	CASSSGGPWELFF
TRBJ2-1	.	TRBV6-1	.	TGTACCAGCGGTGAACAGGACTCTGAGCAGTTCTTC	CTSGEQDSEQFF
TRBJ2-7	.	TRBV7-8	many	TGTGCCAGCAGCTCCCGTGGCGGTGCCTACGAGCAGTACTTC	CASSSRGGAYEQYF
TRBJ2-4	TRBD1	TRBV11-1	.	TGTGCCAGCAGCTTAGAGGGGGACAGGGGACAAAACATTCAGTACTTT	CASSLEGDRGQNIQYF
TRBJ2-5	.	TRBV11-2	.	TGTGCCAGCAGCTTAGAGCCTAGCGGGACAGGGACGCCCCAGTACTTC	CASSLEPSGTGTPQYF
TRBJ2-7	.	TRBV11-2	.	TGTGCCAGCAGCTTAGTGGGCACCTACGAGCAGTACTTC	CASSLVGTYEQYF
TRBJ2-7	.	TRBV5-6	many	TGTGCCAGCAGCCCTCCAGGGTATCGGGGGGAGCAGTACTTC	CASSPPGYRGEQYF
TRBJ1-6	.	TRBV6-6	many	TGTGCCAGCAACGTAAATCGCGGTAGCTCCTATAATTCACCCCTCCACTTT	CASNVNRGSSYNSPLHF
TRBJ2-7	.	TRBV7-3	.	TGTGCCAGCAGCTACGCCTGGACCCGCGAGCAGTACTTC	CASSYAWTREQYF
TRBJ1-1	.	TRBV6-2/TRBV6-3	.	TGTGCCAGCAGTTGCCAGGGGCGCTCCCTTAACATGAACACTGAAGCTTCCTTT	CASSCQGRSLNMNTEASF
TRBJ1-4	.	TRBV7-6	.	TGTGCCTGTAGCTTACAAGGTTCTAAAAAACTGTTTTTT	CACSLQGSKKLFF
TRBJ2-7	TRBD1	TRBV12-3/TRBV12-4	many	TGTGCCAGCAGTTTGAGACAGGGGATGCCCGAGCAGTACTTC	CASSLRQGMPEQYF
TRBJ2-7	.	TRBV11-2	.	TGTGCCAGCAGCTTAGGAGGTACAGCTCTGAGCTCCTACGAGCAGTACTTC	CASSLGGTALSSYEQYF
TRBJ2-6	.	TRBV6-5	many	TGTGCCAGCAGAGAGGGGGAGGCCTTCCCTGGGGCCAACGTCCTGACTTTC	CASREGEAFPGANVLTF
TRBJ1-2	.	TRBV11-2	once	TGTGCCAGCAGCTTAGACCCAGAGGCCAGCTATGGTTACACCTTC	CASSLDPEASYGYTF
TRBJ1-1	TRBD1	TRBV6-1	once	TGTACCAGCAGTGCTTCAGGGACAGCGGGTCTCTTT	CTSSASGTAGLF
TRBJ2-7	.	TRBV12-3/TRBV12-4	.	TGTGCCAGCACCATACAGAGCTACTACGAGCAGTACTTC	CASTIQSYYEQYF
TRBJ2-3	.	TRBV5-1	many	TGCGCCAGCAGCTTCCACCAGGGCACAGATACGCAGTATTTT	CASSFHQGTDTQYF
TRBJ2-3	TRBD1	TRBV29-1	.	TGCAACGTTGGGACAGCGCAAGATACGCGGTATTTT	CNVGTAQDTRYF
TRBJ2-1	TRBD2	TRBV4-1	.	TGCGACAGCAGCTTTTGGACTAGATCCTACGATGAGCAGTTCTTC	CDSSFWTRSYDEQFF
TRBJ2-7	.	TRBV20-1	.	TGCAGTGCTAGTCAGGGTTTAGGCGAGCAGTACTTC	CSASQGLGEQYF
TRBJ1-1	.	TRBV4-1	.	TGCGCCAGTAGCCTTTCATCAAGTATGTCGAGCACTGAAGCTTTCTTT	CASSLSSSMSSTEAFF
TRBJ1-4	.	TRBV6-5	few	TGTGCCAACAGCAGGGGAACAACTAATGAAAAACTGTTTTTT	CANSRGTTNEKLFF
TRBJ1-1	TRBD1	TRBV12-3/TRBV12-4	.	TGTGCTAGCAACTCAGGACAGGGGCGAGACACTGAAGCTTTCTTT	CASNSGQGRDTEAFF
TRBJ1-5	.	TRBV6-5	once	TGTGCCAGCAGTTATGCCGGGGGCCGTCAGCCCCAACTTTTT	CASSYAGGRQPQLF
TRBJ1-1	.	TRBV6-6	many	TGTGCCAGCAAGGATACAGGGAGACCGAACACTGAAGCTTTCTTT	CASKDTGRPNTEAFF
TRBJ2-1	.	TRBV11-3	.	TGTGCCAGCGGGAAGGGCGAAGGCGAAAAGGACAATGAGCAGTTATTT	CASGKGEGEKDNEQLF
TRBJ2-3	TRBD2	TRBV12-3/TRBV12-4	once	TGTGCCAGCAGTAATCAGCGGGAGGGAGATGAGCAGTATTTT	CASSNQREGDEQYF
TRBJ1-3	.	TRBV30	few	TGTGCCTGGACCTCGGACGGCATTTCTGGAAACACCACATATTTT	CAWTSDGISGNTTYF
TRBJ1-1	TRBD1	TRBV12-3/TRBV12-4	.	TGTGCCAGCAGCCGCGGACAGGGATGTGGCACTAAGGCTTTCTTT	CASSRGQGCGTKAFF
TRBJ2-1	.	TRBV12-3/TRBV12-4	.	TGTGCCAGCAGCTCCGACAAGTGGAATGAGCGGTTCTTC	CASSSDKWNERFF